Here is one T cell receptor beta chain with its context. Germline assignment: CDR1 SGHRS and CDR2 YFSETQ. The V end was cut by 0 bases, the J end by 5 bases, with 8 bases between. The CDR3 consists of 14 residues. The data belong to a study of blood T cell repertoires in COVID-19. Overall study: Sample material is recorded as cDNA or gDNA derived from T cells, B-cell-depleted T cells, or PBMCs.

TCRdb's copy holds only in-frame clones and misses some; the assay was immunoSEQ multiplex PCR. The sample lists approximately 140,000 clones, under 85% occurring once. The sequencing input was peripheral blood. V is TRBV5-1 and J is TRBJ2-2; no clear D. The sequence came from a human donor in a cohort sampled during active COVID-19. CDR3 bases: TGCGCCAGCAGCTTGGCAGCCGGGACCGGGGAGCTGTTTTTT. Residues: CASSLAAGTGELFF. The complete variable domain, with remaining parts taken from reference TRBV5-1 and TRBJ2-2, reads KAGVTQTPRYLIKTRGQQVTLSCSPISGHRSVSWYQQTPGQGLQFLFEYFSETQRNKGNFPGRFSGRQFSNSRSEMNVSTLELGDSALYLCASSLAAGTGELFFGEGSRLTVL.